This T cell receptor (beta chain) was recovered during a study of cytomegalovirus exposure and HLA in healthy donors. Study-wide findings and caveats: Analyses of presence and absence presupposed an approximately uniform sequencing depth across donors. In vitro work confirmed that three CMV-associated chains recognize CMV antigens.

Only a few counts were recorded for this clone. The target antigen is unknown. Primers included in the PCR were 60 Vbeta and 13 Jbeta primers. The repertoire was sequenced with immunoSEQ multiplex PCR; TCRdb's copy has only in-frame clones and lacks some. In the table there are about 61,000 clones, around 80% of which are singletons. This receptor was taken from a man aged 50 to 60 in good health and CMV-seropositive. The source material was PBMCs.

CDR3 DNA sequence: TGTGCCAGTAGTGGAAATATTGGGTATCGGGGTCAGCCCCAGCATTTT. As protein: CASSGNIGYRGQPQHF. V and J are TRBV19 and TRBJ1-5; D unclear. The germline V gene encodes CDR1 LNHDA and CDR2 SQIVND (reference sequence). Trimming pared 5 bases from V and 6 bases from J, leaving 20 bases between. This CDR3 comprises 16 residues.